The sequence of this T cell receptor (beta chain) was determined in a study of OX40 agonist ivuxolimab in advanced cancers. Study-level background: Past anti-PD-1, anti-PD-L1 or anti-CTLA-4 therapy was accepted, and roughly 40% had received some.

Study results and limitations: Among T cells, CD8+ cells averaged more expanded clones than CD4+ cells.

The CDR3 covers 11 residues. Trimming removed 6 bases from V and 4 bases from J, with 7 bases in between. Germline loops: CDR1 DFQATT, CDR2 SNEGSKA (reference sequence). The repertoire was sequenced with immunoSEQ multiplex PCR; TCRdb's copy has only in-frame clones and lacks some. The table lists 60,000 to 75,000 clones, roughly 89% of them singletons, with more than 13% in the top ten. This clone was detected a few times. What it recognizes is unknown. The sequenced sample was CD4+ or CD8+ T cells sorted from blood, obtained in a trial of the OX40 agonist ivuxolimab. The chain combines TRBV20-1 with TRBJ2-1, with D perhaps matching TRBD2 (6 bases). The source of this sequence is an adult with an advanced solid tumor such as melanoma, head and neck, liver or kidney cancer. The CDR3 loop is CSAGGYNEQFF. DNA for the CDR3: TGCAGTGCCGGGGGATACAATGAGCAGTTCTTC.